The present TCR beta chain was sequenced within a study of identical twins. TCRdb fed the 5' RACE reads into MiXCR, producing one record per CDR3 protein. This sample has over 200,000 distinct CDR3 sequences, with roughly a tenth found just once. This receptor was taken from a woman between 18 and 29 years old in good health. The material sequenced was memory (CD45RO+) T cells sorted from blood.

The CDR3 here is CAWTPPRTDTQYF. For the CDR3, the DNA is TGTGCCTGGACCCCCCCTCGGACAGATACGCAGTATTTT. This chain uses TRBV30 with TRBJ2-3; D remains unclear. The germline V gene has CDR1 GTSNPN and CDR2 SVGIG (reference sequence). CDR3 size: 13 residues. V lost 4 bases, J lost 3 bases, and 11 bases lay in between.